A single sample is the source of the 12 T cell receptor beta chains below, sequenced in a study of T cells in Graves' hyperthyroidism and ophthalmopathy. The investigators amplified TCR beta CDR3 regions from RNA transcripts. The HTBI primer set drove a first-round RT-PCR of the TCR CDR3. One entry per CDR3 protein results from TCRdb running MiXCR on the multiplex PCR reads. This table has about 620,000 distinct CDR3 sequences, around 15% appearing once. Source material: blood. All receptors come from a woman aged 30 to 39 with Graves' hyperthyroidism.

This clonotype was seen many times. This sequence joins TRBV5-1 and TRBJ2-3; 7 nucleotides align to TRBD2. This CDR3 spans 17 amino acids. Germline V CDR1 and CDR2: SGHRS, YFSETQ. Germline trimming cut 6 bases from V and 4 bases from J; bases unmatched to any gene: 17. This CDR3 is CASTSTASGTNPDTQYF. The CDR3 coding sequence is TGCGCCAGCACCTCAACTGCCAGCGGGACGAACCCAGATACGCAGTATTTT.

This chain links TRBV20-1 with TRBJ2-5; no clear D. From germline, CDR1 is DFQATT and CDR2 SNEGSKA (reference sequence). Trimming removed 0 bases from V and 0 bases from J, with 5 bases in between. CDR3 length: 13 residues. The DNA of the CDR3 is TGCAGTGCTAGAGACTGGAACCAAGAGACCCAGTACTTC. This encodes CSARDWNQETQYF.

This clonotype was seen repeatedly, ten times or more. This chain connects TRBV9 to TRBJ1-2, with D tentatively TRBD1 (5 bases). This CDR3 is 13 amino acids long. V lost 0 bases to trimming and J lost 6 bases, with 9 bases between them. Germline CDR1 is SGDLS and CDR2 is YYNGEE. The CDR3 region is CASSVGGGDGYTF. CDR3 bases: TGTGCCAGCAGCGTAGGGGGGGGAGATGGCTACACCTTC.

The table lists this clonotype with many counts. This chain links TRBV28 with TRBJ2-3; D is undetermined. This CDR3 region has 14 residues. V was shortened by 4 bases and J by 4 bases, with 12 bases between the two germline ends. The germline gives CDR1 MDHEN, CDR2 SYDVKM. The CDR3 here is CASSSHRSPDTQYF. In nucleotides, the CDR3 is TGTGCCAGCAGTTCCCATCGATCCCCAGATACGCAGTATTTT.

The table lists this clonotype with many counts. The V gene is TRBV6-2 or TRBV6-3, the J gene TRBJ2-7; D tentatively fits TRBD1 or TRBD2 (6 bases each). The CDR3 covers 13 residues. CDR1 MNHEY and CDR2 SVGEGT come from the germline V gene. V dropped 0 bases and J dropped 6 bases, with 9 bases sitting between them. The CDR3 spells CASSYSRGVEQYF. CDR3 DNA sequence: TGTGCCAGCAGTTACTCGAGGGGGGTCGAGCAGTACTTC.

The sample holds many counts of this clonotype. This chain links TRBV7-2 with TRBJ2-7; possibly TRBD1 for D (5 bases). CDR1 SGHTA and CDR2 FQGNSA come from the germline V gene. Trimming cost V 1 base and J 4 bases, with 8 bases left between them. The CDR3 length is 13 residues. In DNA form, the CDR3 reads TGTGCCAGCAGCTTAGGGACAATGTACGAGCAGTACTTC. It yields the protein CASSLGTMYEQYF.

This clonotype was seen repeatedly, ten times or more. V usage is TRBV20-1 and J usage is TRBJ2-7, with 10 bases lining up with TRBD2. The CDR3 covers 13 residues. Trimming removed 7 bases from V and 1 base from J; junction bases left unmatched: 4. Per the germline V gene, CDR1 is DFQATT and CDR2 is SNEGSKA (reference sequence). CDR3 protein: CSVPTSGSYEQYF. CDR3 DNA sequence: TGCAGTGTTCCGACTAGCGGGTCCTACGAGCAGTACTTC.

This clonotype came up many times. This rearrangement joins TRBV12-3 or TRBV12-4 to TRBJ2-1; possible D gene TRBD2, 6 bases. V was clipped by 7 bases and J by 8 bases, with 15 bases between them. The CDR3 sequence is 13 residues long. Written as DNA, the CDR3 is TGTGCCAGCAACCCCGGGAGAGGCGATGAGCAGTTCTTC. Protein: CASNPGRGDEQFF.

This clonotype was recorded at least ten times. The rearrangement uses TRBV14 and TRBJ2-7; 8 positions agree with TRBD2. Looked up from germline, CDR1 is SGHDN and CDR2 is FVKESK. CDR3 length: 13 amino acids. V lost 1 base and J lost 6; bases outside the gene matches: 2. The CDR3 DNA reads TGTGCCAGCAGCCAAGTTAGCGGGGTCGAGCAGTACTTC. Its translation is CASSQVSGVEQYF.

This clonotype was found a few times. This sequence joins TRBV7-3 and TRBJ2-7; TRBD2 matches at 13 bases. The trim removed 9 bases at V and 6 bases at J, leaving 17 bases unmatched. This CDR3 is 17 amino acids long. CDR1 and CDR2 (germline): SGHTA, FQGTGA. Written as DNA, the CDR3 is TGTGCCAGTCGATGGACTAGCGGGAGAAAATCAGTCCCCGAGCAGTACTTC. It is translated as CASRWTSGRKSVPEQYF.

There are a few counts of this clonotype. This chain uses TRBV28 with TRBJ2-2; D unresolved. V lost 10 bases, J lost 6 bases, and 18 bases lay in between. The CDR3 is 14 amino acids. Looked up from germline, CDR1 is MDHEN and CDR2 is SYDVKM. DNA for the CDR3: TGTGCCACCTACTCCGCTTCCATCTCCGGGGAGCTGTTTTTT. Protein: CATYSASISGELFF.

This clonotype was seen many times. The J gene is TRBJ2-7, the V gene TRBV11-3; a possible D gene is TRBD1 (5 bases). The germline CDR1 and CDR2 sequences are SGHNT and YENEEA. V was pared by 0 bases and J by 6 bases, with 9 bases between. The CDR3 runs 13 residues. In DNA form, the CDR3 reads TGTGCCAGCAGCTTAGACCTTACAGGCGAGCAGTACTTC. Amino acids: CASSLDLTGEQYF.